This T cell receptor beta chain emerged from a study of T cell responses to AZD1222 COVID-19 vaccine. Profiled with immunoSEQ multiplex PCR; TCRdb holds only in-frame clones, not every one. The profile shows fewer than 200,000 clones, almost 90% of them singletons. The clonotype comes from an adult in good health. This specimen was peripheral blood, taken on day 0 of AZD1222 vaccination.

For the CDR3, the DNA is TGTGCCAGCAGCTCTCTAGTGAGCTCTGGGGCCAACGTCCTGACTTTC. Translation: CASSSLVSSGANVLTF. J is TRBJ2-6 and V is TRBV5-4; D gene ambiguous. Germline CDR1 is SGHNT and CDR2 is YYREEE (reference sequence). The V end lost 3 bases, the J end lost 0 bases, and 10 bases lay between the germline ends. CDR3 size: 16 residues.